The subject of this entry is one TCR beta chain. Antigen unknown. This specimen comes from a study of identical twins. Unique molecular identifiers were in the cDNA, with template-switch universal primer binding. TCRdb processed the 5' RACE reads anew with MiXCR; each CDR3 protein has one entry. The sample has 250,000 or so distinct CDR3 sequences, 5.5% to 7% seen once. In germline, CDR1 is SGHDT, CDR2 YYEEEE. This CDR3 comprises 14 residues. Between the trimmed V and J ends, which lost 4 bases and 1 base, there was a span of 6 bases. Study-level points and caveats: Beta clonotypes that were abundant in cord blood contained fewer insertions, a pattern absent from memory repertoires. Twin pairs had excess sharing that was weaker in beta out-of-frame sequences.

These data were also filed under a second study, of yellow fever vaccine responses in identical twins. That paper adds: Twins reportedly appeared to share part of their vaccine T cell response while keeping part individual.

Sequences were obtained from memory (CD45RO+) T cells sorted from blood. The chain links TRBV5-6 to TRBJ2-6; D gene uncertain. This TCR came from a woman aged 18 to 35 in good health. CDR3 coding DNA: TGTGCCAGCAGCCGGATTTCTGGGGCCAACGTCCTGACTTTC. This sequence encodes CASSRISGANVLTF.